These 28 T cell receptor beta chains were sequenced from one sample in a study of post-analysis software for immune sequencing data. The library was made from cDNA and included unique molecular identifiers. Using its own MiXCR run on the PCR reads, TCRdb lists one record per CDR3 protein. The sample contains 350,000 to 450,000 distinct CDR3 sequences, around 33% of which appear only once. Findings and limits, study-wide: Controls had lower frequencies than patients of five TRBV segments, which included TRBV5-6, TRBV5-1 and TRBV20-1.

No antigen has been identified for these receptors. The material sequenced was blood. The receptors were gathered from a girl aged 10 to 17 with multiple sclerosis.

CDR3 sequence (DNA): TGCAGTGCTGCCAACCCGGGACTCGGAACCTACGAGCAGTACTTC. This translates into CSAANPGLGTYEQYF. V is TRBV20-1 and J is TRBJ2-5, with D maybe TRBD2 (6 bases). The last part of the DNA fits TRBJ2-7 better; the J call may be wrong. Germline lookup yields CDR1 DFQATT and CDR2 SNEGSKA (reference sequence). The CDR3 has 15 amino acids.

This clonotype was recorded once. CDR3 nucleotides: TGTGCCAGCAGACACACTAGCGGGGTCACAGATACGCAGTATTTT. Translation gives CASRHTSGVTDTQYF. The gene calls are TRBV2 and TRBJ2-3; 10 positions match TRBD2. J lost 2 bases, V lost 6 bases, and 5 bases had no gene match. This CDR3 is built from 15 residues. CDR1 is SNHLY and CDR2 is FYNNEI in the germline V gene.

The V call is TRBV7-2, the J call TRBJ2-5; D unresolved. The CDR3 runs to 13 residues. Trimming stripped 1 base from V and 5 bases from J, with 8 bases between. Germline V gene lookup returns CDR1 SGHTA and CDR2 FQGNSA. CDR3 region: CASSLGVLETQYF. CDR3 bases: TGTGCCAGCAGCTTAGGGGTACTGGAGACCCAGTACTTC.

The J gene is TRBJ2-1, the V gene TRBV10-3; 9 nucleotides line up with TRBD1. The J segment lost 9 bases and the V segment lost 10 bases, leaving 16 bases of the junction unmatched. In germline, CDR1 is ENHRY, CDR2 SYGVKD. The CDR3 has 15 residues. CDR3 DNA: TGTGCCACCAGCGCCGGGACAGGGTTTCGGGGTGAGCAGTTCTTC. Its translation is CATSAGTGFRGEQFF.

V and J are TRBV20-1 and TRBJ2-3; the D gene is possibly TRBD1 (5 bases). Germline values: CDR1 DFQATT, CDR2 SNEGSKA (reference sequence). The CDR3 runs 12 residues. V lost 3 bases and J lost 3, with 7 bases in between. The CDR3 is CSARTETDTQYF. CDR3 DNA: TGCAGTGCTAGGACAGAGACAGATACGCAGTATTTT.

V and J are TRBV10-3 and TRBJ2-7, with no clear D. Trimming removed 5 bases at V and 6 bases at J, with 14 bases between. This CDR3 spans 13 amino acids. Germline V gives CDR1 ENHRY, CDR2 SYGVKD. In DNA, the CDR3 is TGTGCCATCAGTCCCCGAGGCTCGGGCGAGCAGTACTTC. It codes for CAISPRGSGEQYF.

The table lists this clonotype with a few counts. The chain uses TRBV7-3 and TRBJ2-1, with 8 nucleotides matching TRBD2. CDR1 is SGHTA and CDR2 is FQGTGA in the germline V gene. The trim removed 5 bases at V and 2 bases at J, leaving 11 bases unmatched. The CDR3 extends over 17 amino acids. This chain's CDR3 is CASSPAPGGSAYNEQFF. In nucleotides, the CDR3 is TGTGCCAGCAGCCCCGCCCCGGGGGGGAGCGCCTACAATGAGCAGTTCTTC.

In its sample, this clonotype was seen a few times. The rearrangement uses TRBV7-9 and TRBJ2-1; perhaps TRBD1 as D (6 bases). The CDR3 is made up of 15 amino acids. Trimming removed 0 bases from V and 6 bases from J, with 12 bases in between. CDR1 is SEHNR, CDR2 FQNEAQ, per germline (reference sequence). For the CDR3, the DNA is TGTGCCAGCAGCTTAGCACAGGGTACGAGCAATGAGCAGTTCTTC. Its protein product is CASSLAQGTSNEQFF.

The chain is built from TRBV4-3 and TRBJ2-3, with D perhaps TRBD1 (6 bases). The CDR3 sequence is 16 residues long. The germline V and J ends were trimmed by 3 bases and 1 base, with 14 bases remaining between them. Germline loops: CDR1 LGHNA, CDR2 YSLEER. The CDR3 region has the DNA TGCGCCAGCAGCCACGACTTACAGGGCGGCACAGATACGCAGTATTTT. It is translated as CASSHDLQGGTDTQYF.

This clonotype has a count of ten or more. The genes are TRBV7-2 and TRBJ1-2; TRBD1 is a possible D gene (5 bases). This CDR3 has 11 residues. V lost 9 bases and J 7 bases, leaving 12 bases between the germline ends. CDR1 is SGHTA, CDR2 FQGNSA, per germline. The CDR3 DNA is TGTGCCAGTACAAGGACAAGTGGCTACACCTTC. Its protein product is CASTRTSGYTF.

The chain employs TRBV11-2 and TRBJ2-2, with 7 bases identical to TRBD1. The CDR3 runs 14 residues. Germline CDR1 reads SGHAT; CDR2 reads FQNNGV. Losses at the gene ends were 6 bases for V and 5 bases for J; bases not matched to a gene: 6. CDR3 in DNA: TGTGCCAGCAGGCCAACAGGGGTAACCGGGGAGCTGTTTTTT. Amino acid sequence: CASRPTGVTGELFF. Variable domain in full (rest from reference TRBV11-2 and TRBJ2-2): EAGVAQSPRYKIIEKRQSVAFWCNPISGHATLYWYQQILGQGPKLLIQFQNNGVVDDSQLPKDRFSAERLKGVDSTLKIQPAKLEDSAVYLCASRPTGVTGELFFGEGSRLTVL.

The chain is built from TRBV9 and TRBJ2-5, with unresolved D. The CDR3 is 15 amino acids. CDR1 is SGDLS, CDR2 YYNGEE, per germline. Trimming stripped 0 bases from V and 4 bases from J, with 13 bases between. In nucleotides, the CDR3 is TGTGCCAGCAGCGTAGGGGCCAGCGCACGAGAGACCCAGTACTTC. It yields the protein CASSVGASARETQYF.

DNA for the CDR3: TGTGCCGTCTCGACAGGGGGCCTGAACACTGAAGCTTTCTTT. Amino acids: CAVSTGGLNTEAFF. The chain links TRBV6-5 to TRBJ1-1; 10 bases agree with TRBD1. Germline V CDR1 and CDR2: MNHEY, SVGAGI. The ends lost 11 bases at V and 0 bases at J; junction bases unmatched: 6. The CDR3 runs 14 residues.

The rearrangement links TRBV24-1 to TRBJ2-2, with TRBD2 as a possible D gene (5 bases). Looked up from germline, CDR1 is KGHDR and CDR2 is SFDVKD. Trimming removed 7 bases from V and 0 bases from J, with 8 bases in between. This CDR3 contains 14 residues. In nucleotides, the CDR3 is TGTGCCACCAGGAGCGGCTCGAACACCGGGGAGCTGTTTTTT. Its protein product is CATRSGSNTGELFF.

The chain carries TRBV12-3 or TRBV12-4 and TRBJ2-1, with D possibly matching TRBD2 (5 bases). This CDR3 region has 15 residues. V lost 7 bases to trimming and J lost 7 bases, with 20 bases between them. The CDR3 DNA follows: TGTGCCAGCACCACTGCGGGCACCGTGACGAATGAGCAGTTCTTC. Its translation is CASTTAGTVTNEQFF.

This clonotype was counted only a few times. The rearrangement joins TRBV7-2 to TRBJ1-6; the D is unclear. The CDR3 is 17 amino acids. The ends were cut back, 5 bases at V and 0 bases at J, with 14 bases in the middle. Looked up from germline, CDR1 is SGHTA and CDR2 is FQGNSA. CDR3 protein: CASSSELFVSYNSPLHF. CDR3 coding DNA: TGTGCCAGCAGCAGCGAACTTTTCGTCTCCTATAATTCACCCCTCCACTTT.

A word on this clonotype: At one boundary the junction diverges from the germline segment, which might be a read error. CDR3 coding DNA: TGTGCCAGCAGTTTAAACAGTCTCTATGACTACACCTTC. This translates into CASSLNSLYDYTF. The J gene is TRBJ1-2, the V gene TRBV28; D remains ambiguous. CDR3 length: 13 residues. Germline CDR1 reads MDHEN; CDR2 reads SYDVKM.

As concerns this clonotype: Relative to the germline gene, one junction end is altered; a read error may explain this. The chain joins TRBV12-3 or TRBV12-4 to TRBJ2-1; 15 nucleotides line up with TRBD2. The CDR3 spans 20 residues. For the CDR3, the DNA is TGTGCCAGCAAAAACATTAGAAGGGGACTAGCGGGGGGCCGGGCCAATGGGCAGTTCTTC. This encodes CASKNIRRGLAGGRANGQFF.

This clonotype was observed a handful of times. The CDR3 loop reads CASSTTFAGEGQETQYF. CDR3 DNA: TGCGCCAGCAGCACTACCTTTGCCGGGGAGGGGCAAGAGACCCAGTACTTC. The chain recombines TRBV5-1 with TRBJ2-5; 7 bases are shared with TRBD2. Germline trimming cut 4 bases from V and 2 bases from J; bases unmatched to any gene: 14. Germline V CDR1 and CDR2: SGHRS, YFSETQ. The CDR3 has 17 residues.

The table lists this clonotype with a few counts. This chain uses TRBV29-1 with TRBJ1-2; TRBD1 aligns across 9 bases. CDR1 is SQVTM and CDR2 is ANQGSEA in the germline V gene. Losses at the gene ends were 6 bases for V and 3 bases for J; bases not matched to a gene: 5. The length of the CDR3 is 13 residues. CDR3 bases: TGCAGCGTGGGGACAGGGATCGACTATGGCTACACCTTC. This translates into CSVGTGIDYGYTF.

The chain carries TRBV7-9 and TRBJ2-1; D perhaps matches TRBD1 (6 bases). Deletions cut 8 bases from V and 7 bases from J, with 18 bases between. Germline loops: CDR1 SEHNR, CDR2 FQNEAQ (reference sequence). The CDR3 has 14 amino acids. The CDR3 DNA reads TGTGCCAGCCGCCCGACAGGTTTCAGGAATGAGCAGTTCTTC. Translated: CASRPTGFRNEQFF.

This clonotype turned up a few times. The rearrangement uses TRBV6-1 and TRBJ2-5; the D gene is possibly TRBD1 (5 bases). The tail of the sequence fits TRBJ2-7 better, so the J call may be wrong. CDR3 length: 15 residues. The germline gives CDR1 MNHNS, CDR2 SASEGT. The chain's CDR3 is CASNPVGAGNYEQYF. As DNA, the CDR3 is TGTGCCAGCAACCCTGTTGGGGCAGGGAACTACGAGCAGTACTTC.

Worth noting for this clonotype: Germline is not matched at one junction end, which may reflect a read error. The chain recombines TRBV7-6 with TRBJ2-2; tentative D call: TRBD2 (6 bases). The CDR3 is 18 residues long. The germline CDR1 and CDR2 sequences are SGHVS and FNYEAQ. DNA of the CDR3: TGTGCCAGTAGCTTTTGGCGGGCGGGGCGATCGAACACCGGGGAGCTGTTTTTT. It encodes CASSFWRAGRSNTGELFF.

V is TRBV20-1 and J is TRBJ2-7; 7 nucleotides agree with TRBD1. This CDR3 comprises 15 residues. The germline V gene encodes CDR1 DFQATT and CDR2 SNEGSKA (reference sequence). After removal of 0 bases from V and 2 bases from J, the junction contained 7 bases not matched to a gene. CDR3 sequence: CSARDAVTGTYEQYF. The CDR3 DNA follows: TGCAGTGCTAGAGACGCTGTGACAGGGACCTACGAGCAGTACTTC.

This clonotype came up a few times. The rearrangement joins TRBV6-5 to TRBJ2-7; D is possibly TRBD2 (7 bases). This CDR3 contains 14 residues. The ends were cut back, 6 bases at V and 2 bases at J, with 14 bases in the middle. Germline V gives CDR1 MNHEY, CDR2 SVGAGI. The CDR3 loop is CASSTGGPPYEQYF. The CDR3 coding sequence is TGTGCCAGCAGCACGGGGGGCCCCCCCTACGAGCAGTACTTC.

V and J are TRBV11-2 and TRBJ2-7, with D maybe TRBD1 (5 bases). The CDR3 runs 14 residues. Germline loops: CDR1 SGHAT, CDR2 FQNNGV. V was shortened by 0 bases and J by 4 bases, with 10 bases between the two germline ends. The CDR3 is CASSLDREGYEQYF. CDR3 nucleotide sequence: TGTGCCAGCAGCTTAGACAGGGAAGGGTACGAGCAGTACTTC.

This chain joins TRBV7-9 and TRBJ2-3; D remains unclear. Germline CDR1 reads SEHNR; CDR2 reads FQNEAQ (reference sequence). Trimming stripped 1 base from V and 6 bases from J, with 8 bases between. The CDR3 length is 13 residues. CDR3 sequence (DNA): TGTGCCAGCAGCTTAGACGGAAGGGATACGCAGTATTTT. Translated: CASSLDGRDTQYF. The entire variable domain, with the rest obtained from reference TRBV7-9 and TRBJ2-3, is as follows: DTGVSQNPRHKITKRGQNVTFRCDPISEHNRLYWYRQTLGQGPEFLTYFQNEAQLEKSRLLSDRFSAERPKGSFSTLEIQRTEQGDSAMYLCASSLDGRDTQYFGPGTRLTVL.

This clonotype was picked up a small number of times. V is TRBV6-5 and J is TRBJ2-4; D is uncertain. V lost 4 bases and J 4 bases, leaving 14 bases between the germline ends. Germline V gene data show CDR1 as MNHEY and CDR2 as SVGAGI. The CDR3 has 15 residues. The CDR3, as DNA: TGTGCCAGCAGTTCGATCCTGGACGGGAAAAACATTCAGTACTTC. Encoded protein: CASSSILDGKNIQYF.